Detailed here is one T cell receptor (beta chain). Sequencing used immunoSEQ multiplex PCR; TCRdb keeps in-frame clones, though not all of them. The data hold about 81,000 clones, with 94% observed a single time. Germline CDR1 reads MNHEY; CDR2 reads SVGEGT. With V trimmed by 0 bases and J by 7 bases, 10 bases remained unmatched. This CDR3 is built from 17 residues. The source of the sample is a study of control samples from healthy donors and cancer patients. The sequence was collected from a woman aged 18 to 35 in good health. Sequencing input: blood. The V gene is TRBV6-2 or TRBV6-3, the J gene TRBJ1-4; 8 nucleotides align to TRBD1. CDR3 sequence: CASSYSRRGQGGEKLFF. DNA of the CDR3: TGTGCCAGCAGTTACTCGAGGCGTGGACAGGGAGGTGAAAAACTGTTTTTT.